This entry describes one T cell receptor beta chain. This CDR3 comprises 15 residues. From germline, CDR1 is SQVTM and CDR2 ANQGSEA. The ends were cut back, 0 bases at V and 6 bases at J, with 17 bases in the middle. The data belong to a study of T cell responses to AZD1222 COVID-19 vaccine. Some clones are missing from TCRdb's copy, which holds only in-frame ones; the method was immunoSEQ multiplex PCR. The profile covers some 150,000 clones, with 90% to 95% appearing a single time and about 5.3% taken by the ten largest. Sequencing used peripheral blood, obtained on day 0 of AZD1222 vaccination. This clonotype was obtained from an adult in good health. The chain has TRBV29-1 and TRBJ1-2; D unclear. CDR3 DNA sequence: TGCAGCGTTGAAGATCGTGGCCAGGCAACTCATGGCTACACCTTC. Amino acids: CSVEDRGQATHGYTF.